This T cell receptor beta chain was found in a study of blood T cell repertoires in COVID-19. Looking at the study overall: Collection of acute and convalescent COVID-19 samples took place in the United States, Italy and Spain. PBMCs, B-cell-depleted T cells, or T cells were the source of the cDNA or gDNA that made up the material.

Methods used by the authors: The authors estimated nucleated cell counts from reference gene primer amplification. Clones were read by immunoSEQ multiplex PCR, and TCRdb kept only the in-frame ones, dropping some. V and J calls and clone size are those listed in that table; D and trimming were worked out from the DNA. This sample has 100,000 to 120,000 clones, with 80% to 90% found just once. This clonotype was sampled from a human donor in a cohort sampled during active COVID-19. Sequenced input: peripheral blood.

CDR3 DNA: TGCGCCAGCAGCAGCAGGGGGGAGAGCAATCAGCCCCAGCATTTT. It specifies CASSSRGESNQPQHF. The rearrangement links TRBV5-1 to TRBJ1-5; 7 bases match TRBD1. Germline lookup yields CDR1 SGHRS and CDR2 YFSETQ. There are 15 residues in the CDR3. Trimming cost V 4 bases and J 1 base; bases outside gene matches: 5.